This entry concerns a single TCR beta chain. The sample comes from a study of blood T cell repertoires in COVID-19. Study context: PBMCs, B-cell-depleted T cells, or T cells provided the cDNA or gDNA that made up the material.

Produced via immunoSEQ multiplex PCR; TCRdb's table is partial and in-frame only. The repertoire holds approximately 140,000 clones, with about 80% as singletons. The V gene end was trimmed by 8 bases and the J gene end by 4 bases; junction bases not matched to a gene: 16. The CDR3 length is 16 residues. Germline V gives CDR1 GTSNPN, CDR2 SVGIG (reference sequence). The sample consisted of peripheral blood. The source of this sequence is a man aged 55 to 70 with acute or convalescent COVID-19. The V call is TRBV30, the J call TRBJ2-5; 10 bases agree with TRBD1. The CDR3 reads CAGRAGRQGAGETQYF. DNA of the CDR3: TGTGCCGGACGCGCGGGCAGACAGGGGGCAGGAGAGACCCAGTACTTC.